This T cell receptor beta chain is from a study of T-cell memory formation after mild COVID-19. V dropped 0 bases and J dropped 6 bases, with 18 bases sitting between them. The CDR3 covers 16 residues. Germline CDR1 SGHDT, CDR2 YYEEEE. By share of the sample, this clonotype is large. TCRdb re-derived calls from the 5' RACE reads in MiXCR, one entry per CDR3 protein. The sample contains several thousand distinct CDR3 sequences, around 42% of which appear only once. This TCR derives from an adult who had mild COVID-19 (a few samples of this study predate the infection). Cell type and time point are not known. The rearrangement uses TRBV5-6 and TRBJ1-1, with TRBD1 as a possible D gene (5 bases). Sequenced input: PBMCs or a T cell subset sorted from them (not recorded which). DNA for the CDR3: TGTGCCAGCAGCTTGGAAGGGTACGGGACGCCGGCTGAAGCTTTCTTT. Encoded protein: CASSLEGYGTPAEAFF.